The rows below give T cell receptor beta chains drawn from one sample of a study of OX40 agonist ivuxolimab in advanced cancers. The protocol was immunoSEQ multiplex PCR, while the TCRdb copy is restricted to in-frame clones and leaves out a portion. The profile covers 35,000 to 45,000 clones, with approximately 83% appearing a single time and about 23% taken by the ten largest. This specimen consisted of CD4+ or CD8+ T cells sorted from blood, obtained in a trial of the OX40 agonist ivuxolimab. The receptors stem from an adult with an advanced solid tumor such as melanoma, head and neck, liver or kidney cancer. The CDR3 runs from the conserved cysteine through the conserved F or W. A D gene is named only where the DNA matches it firmly. Rows give clone size only sometimes, using once, few, many, or a class for an expanded clone.

CDR3: CASSAPQGGQPQHF
DNA: TGTGCCAGTTCGGCCCCACAGGGGGGGCAGCCCCAGCATTTT
J: TRBJ1-5
length: 14
D: TRBD1
size: .
V: TRBV19

CDR3: CASSFWGTGWETQYF
DNA: TGCGCCAGCAGCTTTTGGGGGACAGGGTGGGAGACCCAGTACTTC
J: TRBJ2-5
length: 15
D: TRBD1
size: .
V: TRBV5-1

CDR3: CASSIRASYNEQFF
DNA: TGTGCCAGTAGTATACGAGCTTCCTACAATGAGCAGTTCTTC
J: TRBJ2-1
length: 14
D: .
size: .
V: TRBV19

CDR3: CASSTTSGGSGEQFF
DNA: TGTGCCAGCAGCACCACTAGCGGGGGATCGGGGGAGCAGTTCTTC
J: TRBJ2-1
length: 15
D: TRBD2
size: .
V: TRBV27

CDR3: CASSVRRGGTYNEQFF
DNA: TGTGCCAGCAGTGTTAGGCGGGGCGGGACCTACAATGAGCAGTTCTTC
J: TRBJ2-1
length: 16
D: .
size: .
V: TRBV6-1

CDR3: CASSLRSGSGSPLHF
DNA: TGTGCCAGCAGCTTAAGATCTGGGTCAGGTTCACCCCTCCACTTT
J: TRBJ1-6
length: 15
D: .
size: .
V: TRBV7-6

CDR3: CASSYSYSSGNTIYF
DNA: TGTGCCAGCAGTTACAGCTACAGCTCTGGAAACACCATATATTTT
J: TRBJ1-3
length: 15
D: .
size: .
V: TRBV6-6

CDR3: CASSQYRTTGAQYF
DNA: TGTGCCAGCAGCCAATACAGGACAACGGGGGCCCAGTACTTC
J: TRBJ2-5
length: 14
D: .
size: .
V: TRBV5-6

CDR3: CASRPRVQAETQYF
DNA: TGTGCCAGCAGACCCAGGGTGCAGGCAGAGACCCAGTACTTC
J: TRBJ2-5
length: 14
D: .
size: .
V: TRBV5-4

CDR3: CASSRTSGGPQETQYF
DNA: TGTGCCAGCAGCAGGACTAGCGGAGGCCCTCAAGAGACCCAGTACTTC
J: TRBJ2-5
length: 16
D: TRBD2
size: .
V: TRBV5-6

CDR3: CASSRAGAKETQYF
DNA: TGTGCCAGCAGTCGAGCGGGGGCTAAAGAGACCCAGTACTTC
J: TRBJ2-5
length: 14
D: TRBD2
size: .
V: TRBV2

CDR3: CASSFQLAGAGEQYF
DNA: TGTGCCAGCAGTTTTCAACTAGCGGGAGCGGGGGAGCAGTACTTC
J: TRBJ2-7
length: 15
D: TRBD2
size: .
V: TRBV27

CDR3: CASSPPSLTDNTGELFF
DNA: TGTGCCAGCTCACCACCTAGCTTGACAGACAACACCGGGGAGCTGTTTTTT
J: TRBJ2-2
length: 17
D: .
size: .
V: TRBV18

CDR3: CASSQGGYGYTF
DNA: TGTGCCTCCTCCCAAGGGGGCTATGGCTACACCTTC
J: TRBJ1-2
length: 12
D: .
size: .
V: TRBV30

CDR3: CASSVERGFGREQFF
DNA: TGTGCCAGCAGCGTAGAAAGAGGGTTTGGAAGGGAGCAGTTCTTC
J: TRBJ2-1
length: 15
D: .
size: .
V: TRBV9

CDR3: CASSQSAYTEAFF
DNA: TGTGCCAGCAGCCAATCGGCTTACACTGAAGCTTTCTTT
J: TRBJ1-1
length: 13
D: .
size: .
V: TRBV7-3

CDR3: CASSYGLIDSQETQYF
DNA: TGTGCCAGCAGTTACGGTCTTATAGATTCCCAAGAGACCCAGTACTTC
J: TRBJ2-5
length: 16
D: .
size: .
V: TRBV6-5

CDR3: CASSLDRKSSYEQYF
DNA: TGTGCCAGCAGTCTGGACAGAAAGAGCTCCTACGAGCAGTACTTC
J: TRBJ2-7
length: 15
D: .
size: .
V: TRBV28

CDR3: CASSFTGYEQYF
DNA: TGTGCCAGCAGTTTTACAGGGTACGAGCAGTACTTC
J: TRBJ2-7
length: 12
D: .
size: .
V: TRBV7-9

CDR3: CASSSGMGETQYF
DNA: TGCGCCAGCAGTAGCGGGATGGGAGAGACCCAGTACTTC
J: TRBJ2-5
length: 13
D: TRBD2
size: .
V: TRBV10-2

CDR3: CASRRTGGPYEQYF
DNA: TGTGCCAGCAGGCGGACAGGGGGACCCTACGAGCAGTACTTC
J: TRBJ2-7
length: 14
D: TRBD1
size: .
V: TRBV2

CDR3: CASSTPQSNQPQHF
DNA: TGTGCCAGTAGTACACCTCAAAGCAATCAGCCCCAGCATTTT
J: TRBJ1-5
length: 14
D: .
size: .
V: TRBV19

CDR3: CASSLGGRAGYNEQFF
DNA: TGTGCCAGCAGCTTAGGGGGGAGGGCTGGATACAATGAGCAGTTCTTC
J: TRBJ2-1
length: 16
D: TRBD2
size: .
V: TRBV11-2

CDR3: CASSPPVPYEQYF
DNA: TGTGCCAGCAGCCCCCCCGTCCCCTACGAGCAGTACTTC
J: TRBJ2-7
length: 13
D: .
size: .
V: TRBV7-9

CDR3: CASSAGDISGNTIYF
DNA: TGTGCCAGCAGCGCGGGGGACATCTCTGGAAACACCATATATTTT
J: TRBJ1-3
length: 15
D: .
size: medium-sized
V: TRBV5-4

CDR3: CASSYSGPLDTQYF
DNA: TGTGCCAGCAGTTACTCGGGACCTTTAGATACGCAGTATTTT
J: TRBJ2-3
length: 14
D: .
size: few
V: TRBV6-5

CDR3: CASSSAYRQPQHF
DNA: TGTGCCAGCAGTTCAGCGTACCGTCAGCCCCAGCATTTT
J: TRBJ1-5
length: 13
D: .
size: .
V: TRBV6-5

CDR3: CSVGGTLDNEQFF
DNA: TGCAGCGTTGGTGGGACACTAGACAATGAGCAGTTCTTC
J: TRBJ2-1
length: 13
D: .
size: .
V: TRBV29-1

CDR3: CASSQEIGTGREKLFF
DNA: TGCGCCAGCAGCCAAGAGATAGGGACAGGGCGTGAAAAACTGTTTTTT
J: TRBJ1-4
length: 16
D: TRBD1
size: .
V: TRBV4-3

CDR3: CASSFDNEAFF
DNA: TGTGCCAGCAGCTTTGACAATGAAGCTTTCTTT
J: TRBJ1-1
length: 11
D: .
size: few
V: TRBV7-9

CDR3: CASSLDRSSYNEQFF
DNA: TGTGCCAGCAGTTTGGACCGCTCCTCCTACAATGAGCAGTTCTTC
J: TRBJ2-1
length: 15
D: .
size: .
V: TRBV2

CDR3: CATSNTLSGRARNNEQFF
DNA: TGTGCCACCAGCAATACGTTGAGCGGGAGGGCCAGGAACAATGAGCAGTTCTTC
J: TRBJ2-1
length: 18
D: TRBD2
size: .
V: TRBV15

CDR3: CASSDSTGYYNEQFF
DNA: TGTGCCAGCAGCGATTCGACAGGATATTACAATGAGCAGTTCTTC
J: TRBJ2-1
length: 15
D: .
size: .
V: TRBV11-2

CDR3: CASSHPEAGKGDIQYF
DNA: TGCGCCAGCAGCCACCCCGAGGCGGGCAAGGGGGACATTCAGTACTTC
J: TRBJ2-4
length: 16
D: .
size: .
V: TRBV4-1

CDR3: CASSPREAGSSYNSPLHF
DNA: TGTGCCAGCAGCCCTCGGGAGGCGGGGAGCTCCTATAATTCACCCCTCCACTTT
J: TRBJ1-6
length: 18
D: .
size: .
V: TRBV5-6

CDR3: CASRPLESGYNEQFF
DNA: TGTGCCAGCAGACCTCTAGAGTCAGGGTACAATGAGCAGTTCTTC
J: TRBJ2-1
length: 15
D: .
size: once
V: TRBV27

CDR3: CASSLAGQGAGELFF
DNA: TGTGCCAGTAGTTTGGCGGGACAGGGGGCCGGGGAGCTGTTTTTT
J: TRBJ2-2
length: 15
D: TRBD1
size: few
V: TRBV19

CDR3: CAWSVLPRFNEKLFF
DNA: TGTGCCTGGAGTGTACTTCCCAGGTTTAATGAAAAACTGTTTTTT
J: TRBJ1-4
length: 15
D: .
size: .
V: TRBV30

CDR3: CAWSVIEVEAFF
DNA: TGTGCCTGGAGTGTAATAGAGGTTGAAGCTTTCTTT
J: TRBJ1-1
length: 12
D: .
size: few
V: TRBV30

CDR3: CASSPRTAYEQYF
DNA: TGTGCCAGTAGTCCCCGGACAGCCTACGAGCAGTACTTC
J: TRBJ2-7
length: 13
D: .
size: .
V: TRBV19

CDR3: CASSPTSGGNQPQHF
DNA: TGTGCCAGCAGCCCCACGTCTGGGGGCAATCAGCCCCAGCATTTT
J: TRBJ1-5
length: 15
D: .
size: .
V: TRBV9

CDR3: CASSLGLVYEQYF
DNA: TGTGCCAGCAGCTTAGGCCTAGTCTACGAGCAGTACTTC
J: TRBJ2-7
length: 13
D: .
size: .
V: TRBV7-2

CDR3: CASTPAHTGSTDTQYF
DNA: TGTGCCAGCACCCCCGCACACACGGGGAGCACAGATACGCAGTATTTT
J: TRBJ2-3
length: 16
D: .
size: .
V: TRBV5-6

CDR3: CASSERTQSSYNEQFF
DNA: TGTGCCAGCAGTGAGCGTACCCAGAGCTCCTACAATGAGCAGTTCTTC
J: TRBJ2-1
length: 16
D: .
size: .
V: TRBV2

CDR3: CASSFQGQEETQYF
DNA: TGTGCCAGCAGTTTTCAGGGGCAGGAGGAGACCCAGTACTTC
J: TRBJ2-5
length: 14
D: .
size: few
V: TRBV27

CDR3: CASSSTEGTGDEIYEQYF
DNA: TGTGCCAGCAGCTCTACCGAGGGGACAGGGGACGAAATATACGAGCAGTACTTC
J: TRBJ2-7
length: 18
D: .
size: .
V: TRBV21-1

CDR3: CASSLVSGGGGFQETQYF
DNA: TGTGCCAGCAGCTTAGTATCAGGGGGCGGTGGTTTCCAAGAGACCCAGTACTTC
J: TRBJ2-5
length: 18
D: TRBD1
size: .
V: TRBV7-8

CDR3: CAWHPGQGLDTQYF
DNA: TGTGCCTGGCATCCGGGACAGGGCTTAGATACGCAGTATTTT
J: TRBJ2-3
length: 14
D: TRBD1
size: .
V: TRBV30

CDR3: CASSFRTTDTQYF
DNA: TGCGCCAGCAGCTTCCGGACCACAGATACGCAGTATTTT
J: TRBJ2-3
length: 13
D: .
size: .
V: TRBV5-1

CDR3: CASSVGALAGDYEQYF
DNA: TGTGCCAGCAGCGTAGGTGCTCTAGCGGGGGACTACGAGCAGTACTTC
J: TRBJ2-7
length: 16
D: TRBD2
size: .
V: TRBV9